These 10 T cell receptor beta chains were all obtained from the same sample, sequenced in a study of T cell changes during pregnancy in multiple sclerosis. Profiling relied on immunoSEQ multiplex PCR, and the TCRdb table lists in-frame clones only, not all of them. The sample shows roughly 40,000 clones, around 90% of them seen only once. This specimen consisted of CD4+ T cells from peripheral blood mononuclear cells, obtained in the third trimester of pregnancy. Source of these receptors: a female donor with multiple sclerosis, enrolled in a pregnancy study.

The chain combines TRBV19 with TRBJ2-1, with a possible D match to TRBD2 (5 bases). This CDR3 has 14 amino acids. From germline, CDR1 is LNHDA and CDR2 SQIVND (reference sequence). Trimming shortened V by 7 bases and J by 5 bases, and 15 bases separated the two germline ends. CDR3 in amino acids: CASTVGPSHNEQFF. The DNA of the CDR3 is TGTGCCAGTACCGTTGGCCCTAGCCACAATGAGCAGTTCTTC. The full variable domain, its missing parts supplied by reference TRBV19 and TRBJ2-1, is DGGITQSPKYLFRKEGQNVTLSCEQNLNHDAMYWYRQDPGQGLRLIYYSQIVNDFQKGDIAEGYSVSREKKESFPLTVTSAQKNPTAFYLCASTVGPSHNEQFFGPGTRLTVL.

The chain combines TRBV5-1 with TRBJ2-1; 13 positions agree with TRBD2. Germline V gene sequence: CDR1 SGHRS, CDR2 YFSETQ. V was clipped by 3 bases and J by 6 bases; unmatched bases: 3. The CDR3 consists of 15 residues. In DNA form, the CDR3 reads TGCGCCAGCAGCTCCGGACTAGCGGGAGCCAATGAGCAGTTCTTC. Amino acid sequence: CASSSGLAGANEQFF.

V is TRBV6-5 and J is TRBJ2-7; TRBD1 is a possible D gene (6 bases). V lost 2 bases, J lost 0 bases, and 8 bases lay in between. This CDR3 is 14 amino acids long. Germline V gene sequence: CDR1 MNHEY, CDR2 SVGAGI. The CDR3 protein is CASSYGTNSYEQYF. In DNA form, the CDR3 reads TGTGCCAGCAGTTACGGGACAAACTCCTACGAGCAGTACTTC.

The chain recombines TRBV9 with TRBJ2-3; TRBD2 matches at 8 bases. This CDR3 is built from 16 residues. V lost 2 bases, J lost 1 base, and 6 bases stayed unmatched. CDR1 is SGDLS and CDR2 is YYNGEE in the germline V gene. The CDR3 protein is CASSVRSGSGTDTQYF. DNA of the CDR3: TGTGCCAGCAGCGTCCGAAGCGGGAGCGGCACAGATACGCAGTATTTT.

The J gene is TRBJ2-2, the V gene TRBV28; 7 nucleotides line up with TRBD2. CDR1 and CDR2 from the germline V gene are MDHEN and SYDVKM. The CDR3 totals 17 residues. The V gene end was trimmed by 2 bases and the J gene end by 0 bases; junction bases not matched to a gene: 6. CDR3 sequence (DNA): TGTGCCAGCAGTTTAAGCGGGGTCAGCGCGAACACCGGGGAGCTGTTTTTT. This codes for CASSLSGVSANTGELFF.

The chain uses TRBV7-9 and TRBJ2-3; tentative D call: TRBD1 (5 bases). The length of the CDR3 is 15 residues. Trimming stripped 5 bases from V and 3 bases from J, with 15 bases between. Germline V gene lookup returns CDR1 SEHNR and CDR2 FQNEAQ (reference sequence). DNA of the CDR3: TGTGCCAGCAGCCCGCGTACAGGCCCGACAGATACGCAGTATTTT. Translation gives CASSPRTGPTDTQYF.

The chain joins TRBV28 to TRBJ2-1, with 7 nucleotides matching TRBD1. V was clipped by 6 bases and J by 0 bases; unmatched bases: 8. From germline, CDR1 is MDHEN and CDR2 SYDVKM. The CDR3 extends over 16 amino acids. The chain's CDR3 is CASRKTGDSSYNEQFF. CDR3 in DNA: TGTGCCAGCAGGAAAACAGGGGACAGCTCCTACAATGAGCAGTTCTTC.

V is TRBV18 and J is TRBJ1-5; no definite D call. CDR1 KGHSH and CDR2 LQKENI come from the germline V gene. The CDR3 is 16 residues long. V lost 2 bases and J lost 0, with 11 bases in between. CDR3 sequence: CASSPSAGNSNQPQHF. The CDR3 DNA reads as TGTGCCAGCTCACCATCGGCAGGAAATAGCAATCAGCCCCAGCATTTT. Full variable domain (outside the CDR3, taken from reference TRBV18 and TRBJ1-5): NAGVMQNPRHLVRRRGQEARLRCSPMKGHSHVYWYRQLPEEGLKFMVYLQKENIIDESGMPKERFSAEFPKEGPSILRIQQVVRGDSAAYFCASSPSAGNSNQPQHFGDGTRLSIL.

This rearrangement joins TRBV27 to TRBJ2-3; TRBD2 aligns across 8 bases. The germline V gene has CDR1 MNHEY and CDR2 SMNVEV (reference sequence). The CDR3 is 15 residues long. V dropped 6 bases and J dropped 7; count of bases not matched to a gene: 12. CDR3 bases: TGTGCCAGCAGACCCCTAGGGACTAGGATATATACGCAGTATTTT. This gives the protein CASRPLGTRIYTQYF.

The J gene is TRBJ2-3, the V gene TRBV4-2; D gene uncertain. Germline loops: CDR1 LGHNA, CDR2 YNFKEQ. The CDR3 is made up of 15 amino acids. Trimming left V 1 base short and J 0 bases short, with 8 bases between. The CDR3 DNA reads TGTGCCAGCAGCCAAGTTGGCGGTAGCACAGATACGCAGTATTTT. Its protein product is CASSQVGGSTDTQYF.